This is a list of T cell receptor beta chains from one sample in a study of T cell responses to AZD1222 COVID-19 vaccine. TCRdb keeps only in-frame clones here, not all; method: immunoSEQ multiplex PCR. Among about 66,000 clones listed, about 90% were seen once. The sequencing here drew on peripheral blood, taken on day 0 of AZD1222 vaccination. The receptors here all came from an adult in good health. Both conserved end residues are part of each CDR3. Fields, in order: J gene, V gene, clone size, D gene, CDR3 DNA, CDR3 protein. The D gene is left open where the match is weak. Size tells how often a clone was seen (once, few, many) or the class of an expanded clone, and some rows leave it out.

>TRBJ1-1|TRBV3-1/TRBV3-2|NA|NA
TGTGCCAGCAGCCAAGGGCTCACTGAAGCTTTCTTT
CASSQGLTEAFF
>TRBJ2-3|TRBV2|NA|NA
TGTGCCAGCAGTGCGGCCACAGATACGCAGTATTTT
CASSAATDTQYF
>TRBJ2-7|TRBV7-2|once|NA
TGTGCCAGCGGCTACGAGCAGTACTTC
CASGYEQYF
>TRBJ2-5|TRBV4-2|NA|NA
TGTGCCAGCAGCCCCACGGGTAGGGACATCCAAGAGACCCAGTACTTC
CASSPTGRDIQETQYF
>TRBJ2-1|TRBV11-3|once|NA
TGTGCCAGCAGCTTAGATTCGGGCCGGGGGAATGAGCAGTTCTTC
CASSLDSGRGNEQFF
>TRBJ1-1|TRBV7-3|NA|NA
TGTGCCAGCAGCGTGACACCGGGCCGATCCGTCGCTTTCTTT
CASSVTPGRSVAFF
>TRBJ2-2|TRBV4-2|once|TRBD1
TGTGCCAGCCTGGACAGGACCACCGGGGAGCTGTTTTTT
CASLDRTTGELFF
>TRBJ2-7|TRBV15|NA|NA
TGTGCCACCAGCAGATCTGTGGTACAGGGAATTAGCTCCTACGAGCAGTACTTC
CATSRSVVQGISSYEQYF
>TRBJ1-1|TRBV7-3|NA|NA
TGTGCCAGCAGCCCCTTCGCGAACACTGAAGCTTTCTTT
CASSPFANTEAFF
>TRBJ2-2|TRBV9|NA|NA
TGTGCCAGCAGCGTCGAGCCGAACACCGGGGAGCTGTTTTTT
CASSVEPNTGELFF
>TRBJ2-7|TRBV7-3|once|NA
TGTGCCAGCAGCTTAACGGCGGGATCCTACGAGCAGTACTTC
CASSLTAGSYEQYF
>TRBJ2-1|TRBV25-1|NA|TRBD1
TGTGCCAGCAGGGGGACAGGATCCTACAATGAGCAGTTCTTC
CASRGTGSYNEQFF
>TRBJ2-7|TRBV6-2/TRBV6-3|NA|TRBD2
TGTGCCAGCAGTGGGCTAGCGGGTCTCCTCTACGAGCAGTACTTC
CASSGLAGLLYEQYF
>TRBJ2-5|TRBV11-2|NA|TRBD1
TGTGCCAGCAGCTTAATCGGGACAGGGGGGAGAGAGACCCAGTACTTC
CASSLIGTGGRETQYF
>TRBJ2-5|TRBV4-1|NA|NA
TGCGCCAGCAGCCAAGATCTAGTCAGTGGCCTAGAACGGGAGACCCAGTACTTC
CASSQDLVSGLERETQYF
>TRBJ2-6|TRBV18|NA|NA
TGTGCCAGCTCCCGTCGTCCCTCTGGGGCCAACGTCCTGACTTTC
CASSRRPSGANVLTF
>TRBJ2-7|TRBV18|NA|NA
TGTGCCAGCTCCTCCCCAACCGTCTCCGTCTACGAGCAGTACTTC
CASSSPTVSVYEQYF
>TRBJ2-5|TRBV27|NA|TRBD1
TGTGCCAGCAAACTTACAGGGGATGAGACCCAGTACTTC
CASKLTGDETQYF
>TRBJ2-2|TRBV6-2/TRBV6-3|NA|TRBD2
TGTGCCAGCAGTTACCGTTCGCGGGGGAGCTACACCGGGGAGCTGTTTTTT
CASSYRSRGSYTGELFF
>TRBJ1-5|TRBV4-1|NA|NA
TGCGCCAGCAGCCAAGCCCGGGCAGGGCATAGGCCCCAGCATTTT
CASSQARAGHRPQHF
>TRBJ1-6|TRBV6-2/TRBV6-3|once|NA
TGTGCCAGCAGTGACGGAAGCTCCTATAATTCACCCCTCCACTTT
CASSDGSSYNSPLHF
>TRBJ2-7|TRBV19|NA|TRBD1
TGTGCCAGTAGTATAGACTTACTTACTGCCGGGACAGGGACCTACGAGCAGTACTTC
CASSIDLLTAGTGTYEQYF
>TRBJ1-2|TRBV9|NA|TRBD1
TGTGCCAGCAGCGTAGGACAGGGGGGATATGGCTACACCTTC
CASSVGQGGYGYTF
>TRBJ1-5|TRBV19|few|TRBD1
TGTGCCAGTAGGGGGACAGGGGACAATCAGCCCCAGCATTTT
CASRGTGDNQPQHF
>TRBJ2-5|TRBV7-3|NA|NA
TGTGCCAGCAGCTTTGGGGCGGGCAGCCAAGAGACCCAGTACTTC
CASSFGAGSQETQYF
>TRBJ1-1|TRBV19|NA|NA
TGTGCCAGTAGCCAAGGGGACACTGAAGCTTTCTTT
CASSQGDTEAFF
>TRBJ2-1|TRBV27|NA|NA
TGTGCCAGCAGAGGGGACCCCTACAATGAGCAGTTCTTC
CASRGDPYNEQFF
>TRBJ1-3|TRBV5-5|NA|TRBD1
TGTGCCAGCAGCACGGGACAGGGACCCTCTGGAAACACCATATATTTT
CASSTGQGPSGNTIYF
>TRBJ2-5|TRBV9|NA|NA
TGTGCCAGCAGCGTAGACGGACACTTGAAAGAGACCCAGTACTTC
CASSVDGHLKETQYF
>TRBJ1-5|TRBV19|NA|TRBD1
TGTGCCAGTAGTGACAGGGGGGTTAGCAATCAGCCCCAGCATTTT
CASSDRGVSNQPQHF
>TRBJ2-5|TRBV7-7|NA|TRBD1
TGTGCTAGCAGTCGTGACAGGGGGGGAGAGACCCAGTACTTC
CASSRDRGGETQYF
>TRBJ1-4|TRBV5-4|once|TRBD1
TGTGCCAGCAGTTTCGGACAGGAAAATGAAAAACTGTTTTTT
CASSFGQENEKLFF
>TRBJ1-1|TRBV7-9|NA|NA
TGTGCCAGCAGCTTAGAGTCAGGGAACACTGAAGCTTTCTTT
CASSLESGNTEAFF
>TRBJ1-5|TRBV19|NA|NA
TGTGCCAGTAGTATACAGGACCTTAGCAATCAGCCCCAGCATTTT
CASSIQDLSNQPQHF
>TRBJ2-2|TRBV9|NA|TRBD1
TGTGCCAGCAGCCCCCGGACAGGGAGCACCGGGGAGCTGTTTTTT
CASSPRTGSTGELFF
>TRBJ1-2|TRBV27|once|NA
TGTGCCAGCAGTTTATCCGGGCCGGGGGGCTACACCTTC
CASSLSGPGGYTF
>TRBJ1-5|TRBV6-5|NA|NA
TGTGCCAGCAGTTATTACAGGAGTCAGCCCCAGCATTTT
CASSYYRSQPQHF
>TRBJ2-7|TRBV15|NA|TRBD2
TGTGCCACCAGCCAAGTCGGTGCGGGAGCCTCCGTCAAGCAGTACTTC
CATSQVGAGASVKQYF
>TRBJ1-2|TRBV4-1|NA|NA
TGCGCCAGCAGCCAAGATTTTTGGTCAGGGATTGGCTACACCTTC
CASSQDFWSGIGYTF
>TRBJ1-6|TRBV7-9|NA|NA
TGTGCCAGCAGCGACGAACAGGGAAGCTCCTATAATTCACCCCTCCACTTT
CASSDEQGSSYNSPLHF
>TRBJ2-3|TRBV24-1|NA|NA
TGTGCCACCAGATCGACAGGTGTGAGCACAGATACGCAGTATTTT
CATRSTGVSTDTQYF
>TRBJ2-1|TRBV5-4|NA|NA
TGTGCCAGCAGCTTGGAGGTGGGAGTGCAGTTCTTC
CASSLEVGVQFF
>TRBJ1-3|TRBV18|NA|NA
TGTGCCAGCTCACCCTCGGGGACTCTTGGAAACACCATATATTTT
CASSPSGTLGNTIYF
>TRBJ1-5|TRBV21-1|few|NA
TGTGCCAGCAGCCCCCCGGAGGGCAATCAGCCCCAGCATTTT
CASSPPEGNQPQHF
>TRBJ1-2|TRBV20-1|NA|NA
TGCAGTGCTAGTGTTGAGCAAGGCTACACCTTC
CSASVEQGYTF
>TRBJ2-3|TRBV2|NA|NA
TGTGCCAGCAGTGCCGGGACAACTACGCAGTATTTT
CASSAGTTTQYF
>TRBJ2-5|TRBV11-2|NA|TRBD2
TGTGCCAGCAGCCCAATTTTCTGGACGGGGGGAATCGAGACCCAGTACTTC
CASSPIFWTGGIETQYF
>TRBJ1-3|TRBV19|NA|NA
TGTGCCAGTACCGCAGGGTTCGGAAACACCATATATTTT
CASTAGFGNTIYF
>TRBJ2-7|TRBV19|NA|TRBD1
TGTGCCAGTAGTATAACAGGGGGCTCCTACGAGCAGTACTTC
CASSITGGSYEQYF